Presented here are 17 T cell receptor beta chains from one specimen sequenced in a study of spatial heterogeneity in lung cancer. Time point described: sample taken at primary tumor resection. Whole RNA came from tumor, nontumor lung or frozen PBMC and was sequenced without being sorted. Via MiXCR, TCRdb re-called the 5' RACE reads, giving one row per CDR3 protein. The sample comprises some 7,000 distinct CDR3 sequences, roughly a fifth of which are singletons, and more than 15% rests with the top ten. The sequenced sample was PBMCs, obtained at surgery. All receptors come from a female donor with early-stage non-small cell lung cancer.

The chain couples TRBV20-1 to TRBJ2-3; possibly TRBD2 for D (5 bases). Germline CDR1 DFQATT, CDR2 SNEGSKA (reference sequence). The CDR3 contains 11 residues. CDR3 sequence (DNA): TGCAGCCAGAGGGCCGGGGATACGCAGTATTTT. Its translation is CSQRAGDTQYF.

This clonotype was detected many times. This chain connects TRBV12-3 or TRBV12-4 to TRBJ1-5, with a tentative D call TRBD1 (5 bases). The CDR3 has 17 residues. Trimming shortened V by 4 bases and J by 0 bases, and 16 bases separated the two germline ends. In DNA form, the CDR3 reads TGTGCCAGCAGTTCCCAGGGATGGAGGGCTAGCAATCAGCCCCAGCATTTT. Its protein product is CASSSQGWRASNQPQHF.

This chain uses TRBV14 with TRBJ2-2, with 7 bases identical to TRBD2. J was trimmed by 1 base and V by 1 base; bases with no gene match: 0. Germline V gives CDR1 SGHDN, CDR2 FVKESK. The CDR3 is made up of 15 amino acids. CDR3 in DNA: TGTGCCAGCAGCCAAGTAGCGGGGAACACCGGGGAGCTGTTTTTT. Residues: CASSQVAGNTGELFF.

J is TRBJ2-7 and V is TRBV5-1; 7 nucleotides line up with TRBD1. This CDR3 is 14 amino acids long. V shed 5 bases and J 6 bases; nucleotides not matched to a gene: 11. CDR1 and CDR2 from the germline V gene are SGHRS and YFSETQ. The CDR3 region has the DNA TGCGCCAGCAGGCTTGACAGGGAGATCGGCGAGCAGTACTTC. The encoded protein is CASRLDREIGEQYF.

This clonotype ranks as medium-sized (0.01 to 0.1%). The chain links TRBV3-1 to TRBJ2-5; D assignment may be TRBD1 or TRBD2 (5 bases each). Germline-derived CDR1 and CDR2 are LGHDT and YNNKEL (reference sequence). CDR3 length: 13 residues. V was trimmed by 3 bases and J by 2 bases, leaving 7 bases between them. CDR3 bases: TGTGCCAGCAGCCAGTGGGGGCAAGAGACCCAGTACTTC. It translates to CASSQWGQETQYF.

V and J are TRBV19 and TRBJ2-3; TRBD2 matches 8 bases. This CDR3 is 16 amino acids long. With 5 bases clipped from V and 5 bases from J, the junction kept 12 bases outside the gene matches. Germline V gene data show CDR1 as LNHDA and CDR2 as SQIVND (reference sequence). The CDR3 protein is CASSELTSVEVDTQYF. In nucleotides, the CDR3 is TGTGCCAGTAGTGAACTGACTAGCGTCGAGGTAGATACGCAGTATTTT.

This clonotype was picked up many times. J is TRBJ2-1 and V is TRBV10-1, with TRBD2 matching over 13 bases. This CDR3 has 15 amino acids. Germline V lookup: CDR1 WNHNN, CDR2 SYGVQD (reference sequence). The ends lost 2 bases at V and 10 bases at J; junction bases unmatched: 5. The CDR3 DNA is TGCGCCAGCAGTGAGGGACTAGCGGGAGAGGGAGAGCAGTTCTTC. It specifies CASSEGLAGEGEQFF.

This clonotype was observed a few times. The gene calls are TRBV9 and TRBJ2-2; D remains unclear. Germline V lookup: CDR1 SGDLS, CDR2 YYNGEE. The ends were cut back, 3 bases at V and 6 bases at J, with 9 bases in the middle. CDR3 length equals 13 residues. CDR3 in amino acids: CASSADVAGELFF. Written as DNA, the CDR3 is TGTGCCAGCAGCGCGGACGTAGCCGGGGAGCTGTTTTTT.

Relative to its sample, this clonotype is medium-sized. CDR3 nucleotides: TGTGCCAGCAGCCTCCGCGAGGGGACGGACCGTTACGAGCAGTACTTC. Amino acid sequence: CASSLREGTDRYEQYF. The chain couples TRBV5-5 to TRBJ2-7, with D tentatively TRBD1 or TRBD2 (5 bases each). Per the germline V gene, CDR1 is SGHKS and CDR2 is YYEKEE (reference sequence). The V end was cut by 4 bases, the J end by 4 bases, with 21 bases between. The CDR3 extends over 16 amino acids.

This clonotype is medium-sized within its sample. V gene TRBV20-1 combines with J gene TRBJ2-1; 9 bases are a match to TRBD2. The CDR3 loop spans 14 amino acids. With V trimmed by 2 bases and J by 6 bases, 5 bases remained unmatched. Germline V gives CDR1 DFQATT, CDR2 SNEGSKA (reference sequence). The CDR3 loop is CSARRPSGVNEQFF. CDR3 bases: TGCAGTGCTAGACGGCCTAGCGGGGTCAATGAGCAGTTCTTC.

The CDR3 bases are TGCGCCAGCAGCTTGGCCGGGAGGAGTCGAGCTTTCTTT. Protein product: CASSLAGRSRAFF. The J gene is TRBJ1-1, the V gene TRBV5-1, with D hard to call. This CDR3 has 13 residues. V dropped 0 bases and J dropped 10 bases, with 13 bases sitting between them. Germline assignment: CDR1 SGHRS and CDR2 YFSETQ.

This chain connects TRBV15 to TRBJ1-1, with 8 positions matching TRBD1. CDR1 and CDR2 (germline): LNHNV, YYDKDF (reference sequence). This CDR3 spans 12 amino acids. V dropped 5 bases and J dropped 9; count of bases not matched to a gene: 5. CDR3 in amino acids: CATSGTGGKAFF. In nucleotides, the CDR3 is TGTGCCACCAGCGGTACAGGGGGAAAAGCTTTCTTT.

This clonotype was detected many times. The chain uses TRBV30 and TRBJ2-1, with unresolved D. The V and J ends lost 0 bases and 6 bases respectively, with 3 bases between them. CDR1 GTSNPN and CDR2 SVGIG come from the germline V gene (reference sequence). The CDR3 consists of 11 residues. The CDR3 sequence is CAWSVTNEQFF. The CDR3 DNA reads TGTGCCTGGAGTGTAACCAATGAGCAGTTCTTC.

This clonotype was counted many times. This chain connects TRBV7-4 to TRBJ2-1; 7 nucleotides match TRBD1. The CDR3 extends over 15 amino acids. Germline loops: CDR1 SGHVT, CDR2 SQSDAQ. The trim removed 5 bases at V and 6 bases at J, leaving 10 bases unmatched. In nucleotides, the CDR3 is TGTGCCAGCAGCCTTACCCAGGGGGTCTTCAATGAGCAGTTCTTC. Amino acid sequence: CASSLTQGVFNEQFF.

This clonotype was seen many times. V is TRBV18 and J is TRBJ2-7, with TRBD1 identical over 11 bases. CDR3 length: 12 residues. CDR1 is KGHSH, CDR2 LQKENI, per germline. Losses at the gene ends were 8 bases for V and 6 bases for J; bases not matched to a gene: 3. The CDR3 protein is CASTGQGAEQYF. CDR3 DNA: TGTGCCAGCACCGGACAGGGGGCCGAGCAGTACTTC.

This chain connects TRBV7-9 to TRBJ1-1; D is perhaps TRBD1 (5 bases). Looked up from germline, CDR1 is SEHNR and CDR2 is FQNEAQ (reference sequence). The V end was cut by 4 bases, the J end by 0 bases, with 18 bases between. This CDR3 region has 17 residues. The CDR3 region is CASSSSGKEGMNTEAFF. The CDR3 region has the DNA TGTGCCAGCAGCTCATCCGGGAAGGAGGGGATGAACACTGAAGCTTTCTTT.

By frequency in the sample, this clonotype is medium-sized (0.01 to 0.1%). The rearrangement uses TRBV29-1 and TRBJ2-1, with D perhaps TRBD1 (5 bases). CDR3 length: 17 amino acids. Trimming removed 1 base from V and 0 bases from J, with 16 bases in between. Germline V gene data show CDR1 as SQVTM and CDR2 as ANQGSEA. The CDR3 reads CSVEGQFGLPSYNEQFF. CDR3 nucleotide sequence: TGCAGCGTTGAAGGACAGTTTGGTCTTCCCTCCTACAATGAGCAGTTCTTC.